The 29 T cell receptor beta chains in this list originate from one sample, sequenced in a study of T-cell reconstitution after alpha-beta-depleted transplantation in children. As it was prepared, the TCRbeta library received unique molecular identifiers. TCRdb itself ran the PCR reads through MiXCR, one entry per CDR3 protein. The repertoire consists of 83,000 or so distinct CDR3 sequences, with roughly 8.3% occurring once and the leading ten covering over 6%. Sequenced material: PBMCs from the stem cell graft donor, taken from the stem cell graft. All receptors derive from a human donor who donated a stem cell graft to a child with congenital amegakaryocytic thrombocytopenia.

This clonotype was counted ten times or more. CDR3 DNA: TGTGCCAGCAGCTTAGGGTCTAGTTGGGAGCAGTTCTTC. Amino acid sequence: CASSLGSSWEQFF. J is TRBJ2-1 and V is TRBV7-9, with unresolved D. This CDR3 comprises 13 residues. V was clipped by 1 base and J by 10 bases, with 11 bases between them. Germline V CDR1 and CDR2: SEHNR, FQNEAQ (reference sequence).

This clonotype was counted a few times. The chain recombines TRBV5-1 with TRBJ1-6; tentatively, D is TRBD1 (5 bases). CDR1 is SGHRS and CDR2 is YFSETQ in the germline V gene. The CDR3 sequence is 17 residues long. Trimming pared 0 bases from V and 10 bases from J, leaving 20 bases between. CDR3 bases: TGCGCCAGCAGCTTGGGGGCCCTTCGGACACGCAAATCACCCCTCCACTTT. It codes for CASSLGALRTRKSPLHF. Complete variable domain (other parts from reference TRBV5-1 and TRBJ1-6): KAGVTQTPRYLIKTRGQQVTLSCSPISGHRSVSWYQQTPGQGLQFLFEYFSETQRNKGNFPGRFSGRQFSNSRSEMNVSTLELGDSALYLCASSLGALRTRKSPLHFGNGTRLTVT.

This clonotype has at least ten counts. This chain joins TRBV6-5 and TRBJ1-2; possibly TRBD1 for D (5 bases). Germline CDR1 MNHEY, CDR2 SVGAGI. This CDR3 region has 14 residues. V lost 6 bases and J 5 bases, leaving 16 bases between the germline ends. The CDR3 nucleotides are TGTGCCAGCAGCCGGACCGCAGGGAGGTATGGCTACACCTTC. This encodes CASSRTAGRYGYTF.

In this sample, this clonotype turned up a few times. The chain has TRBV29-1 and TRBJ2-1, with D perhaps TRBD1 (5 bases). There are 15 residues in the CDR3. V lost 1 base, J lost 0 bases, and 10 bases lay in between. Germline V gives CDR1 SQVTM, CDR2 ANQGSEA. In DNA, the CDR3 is TGCAGCGTTGAAGGGACACAAGACTCCTACAATGAGCAGTTCTTC. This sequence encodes CSVEGTQDSYNEQFF.

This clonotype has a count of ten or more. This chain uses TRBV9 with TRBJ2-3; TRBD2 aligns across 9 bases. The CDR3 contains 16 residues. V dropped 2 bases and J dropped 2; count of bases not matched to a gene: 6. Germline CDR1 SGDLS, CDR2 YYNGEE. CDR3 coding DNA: TGTGCCAGCAGCGTGGGGACTAGCACATCCACAGATACGCAGTATTTT. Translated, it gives CASSVGTSTSTDTQYF.

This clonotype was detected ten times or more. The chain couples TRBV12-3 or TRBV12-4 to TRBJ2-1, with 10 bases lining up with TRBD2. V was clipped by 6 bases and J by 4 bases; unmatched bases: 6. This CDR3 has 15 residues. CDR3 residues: CASRVGTSAYNEQFF. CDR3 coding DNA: TGTGCCAGCAGGGTGGGGACTAGCGCGTACAATGAGCAGTTCTTC.

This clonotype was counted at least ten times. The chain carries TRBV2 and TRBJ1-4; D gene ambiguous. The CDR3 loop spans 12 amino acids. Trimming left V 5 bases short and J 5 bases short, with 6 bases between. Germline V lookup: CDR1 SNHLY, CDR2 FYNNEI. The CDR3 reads CASSLPNEKLFF. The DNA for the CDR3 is TGTGCCAGCAGTCTCCCGAATGAAAAACTGTTTTTT.

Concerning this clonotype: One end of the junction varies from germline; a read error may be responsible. CDR3 sequence reads: CASSQEWDSTRALNSPLHF. The CDR3 bases are TGCGCCAGCAGCCAAGAATGGGATTCTACACGCGCCCTTAATTCACCCCTCCACTTC. This chain uses TRBV4-1 with TRBJ1-6; D ambiguous. Germline V gene data show CDR1 as MGHRA and CDR2 as YSYEKL. There are 19 residues in the CDR3.

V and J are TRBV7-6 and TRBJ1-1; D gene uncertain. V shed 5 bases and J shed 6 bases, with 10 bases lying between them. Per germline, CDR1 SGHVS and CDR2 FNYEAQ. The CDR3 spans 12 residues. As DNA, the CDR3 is TGTGCCAGCAGCAACGAAAAAGCTGAAGCTTTCTTT. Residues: CASSNEKAEAFF.

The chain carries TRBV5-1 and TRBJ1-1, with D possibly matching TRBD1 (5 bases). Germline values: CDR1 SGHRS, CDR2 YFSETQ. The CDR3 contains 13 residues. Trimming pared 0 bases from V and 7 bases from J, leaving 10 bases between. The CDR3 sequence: CASSLAGINEAFF. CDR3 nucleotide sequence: TGCGCCAGCAGCTTGGCAGGGATTAATGAAGCTTTCTTT.

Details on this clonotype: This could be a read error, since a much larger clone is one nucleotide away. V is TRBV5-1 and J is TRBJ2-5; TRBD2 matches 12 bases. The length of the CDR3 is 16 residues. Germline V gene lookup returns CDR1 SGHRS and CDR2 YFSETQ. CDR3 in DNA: TGCGCCAGAAGCTCGGGACTAGCGGGCCTTGGAGAGACCCAGTACTTC. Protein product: CARSSGLAGLGETQYF.

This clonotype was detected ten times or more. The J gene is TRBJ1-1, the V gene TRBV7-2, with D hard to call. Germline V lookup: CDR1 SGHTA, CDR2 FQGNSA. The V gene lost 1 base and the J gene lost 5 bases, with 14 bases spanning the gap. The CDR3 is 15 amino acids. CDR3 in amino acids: CASSLDPLPGTEAFF. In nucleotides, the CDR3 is TGTGCCAGCAGCTTAGATCCCCTCCCGGGAACTGAAGCTTTCTTT.

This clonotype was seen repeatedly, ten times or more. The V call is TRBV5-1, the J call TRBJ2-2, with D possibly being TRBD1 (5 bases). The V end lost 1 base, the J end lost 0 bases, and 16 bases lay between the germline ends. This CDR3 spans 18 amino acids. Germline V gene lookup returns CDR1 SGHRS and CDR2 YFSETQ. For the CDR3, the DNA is TGCGCCAGCAGCTTGTCGGCAGGGAATTCCGCGAACACCGGGGAGCTGTTTTTT. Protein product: CASSLSAGNSANTGELFF.

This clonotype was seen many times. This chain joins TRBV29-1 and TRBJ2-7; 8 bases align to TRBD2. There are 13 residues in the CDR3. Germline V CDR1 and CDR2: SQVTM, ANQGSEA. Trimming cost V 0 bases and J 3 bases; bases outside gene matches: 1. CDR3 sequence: CSVEESGSYEQYF. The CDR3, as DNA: TGCAGCGTTGAAGAGAGCGGGAGCTACGAGCAGTACTTC.

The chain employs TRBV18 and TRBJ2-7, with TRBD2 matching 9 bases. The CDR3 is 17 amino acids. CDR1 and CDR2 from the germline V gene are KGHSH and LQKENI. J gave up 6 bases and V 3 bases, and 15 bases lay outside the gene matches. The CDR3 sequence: CASSPTPGLANWGEQYF. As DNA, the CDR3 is TGTGCCAGCTCACCTACTCCGGGACTAGCAAATTGGGGCGAGCAGTACTTC.

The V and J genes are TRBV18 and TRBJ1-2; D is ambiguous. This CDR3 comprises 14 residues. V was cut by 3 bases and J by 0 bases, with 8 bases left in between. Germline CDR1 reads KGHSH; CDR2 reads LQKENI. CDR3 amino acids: CASSPSAANYGYTF. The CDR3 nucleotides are TGTGCCAGCTCACCTTCCGCAGCTAACTATGGCTACACCTTC. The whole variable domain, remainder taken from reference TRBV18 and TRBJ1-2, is NAGVMQNPRHLVRRRGQEARLRCSPMKGHSHVYWYRQLPEEGLKFMVYLQKENIIDESGMPKERFSAEFPKEGPSILRIQQVVRGDSAAYFCASSPSAANYGYTFGSGTRLTVV.

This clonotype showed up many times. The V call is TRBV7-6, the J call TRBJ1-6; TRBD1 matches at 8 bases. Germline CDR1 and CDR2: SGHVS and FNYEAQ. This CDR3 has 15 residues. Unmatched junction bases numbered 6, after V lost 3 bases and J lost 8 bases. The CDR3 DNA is TGTGCCAGCAGCTTGCGACAGGGGATTGATTCACCCCTCCACTTT. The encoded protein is CASSLRQGIDSPLHF.

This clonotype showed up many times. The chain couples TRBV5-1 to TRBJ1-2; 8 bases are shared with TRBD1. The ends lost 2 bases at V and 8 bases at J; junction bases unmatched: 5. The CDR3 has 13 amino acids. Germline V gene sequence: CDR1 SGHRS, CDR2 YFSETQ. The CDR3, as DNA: TGCGCCAGCAGCTTACAGGGGGACACCGGCTACACCTTC. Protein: CASSLQGDTGYTF.

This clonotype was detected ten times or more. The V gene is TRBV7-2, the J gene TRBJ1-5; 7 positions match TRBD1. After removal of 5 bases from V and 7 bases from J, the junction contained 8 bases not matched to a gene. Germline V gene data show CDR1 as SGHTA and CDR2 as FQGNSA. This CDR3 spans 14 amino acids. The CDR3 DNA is TGTGCCAGCAGCCAACAGGGGTGGGGGCAGCCCCAGCATTTT. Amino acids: CASSQQGWGQPQHF.

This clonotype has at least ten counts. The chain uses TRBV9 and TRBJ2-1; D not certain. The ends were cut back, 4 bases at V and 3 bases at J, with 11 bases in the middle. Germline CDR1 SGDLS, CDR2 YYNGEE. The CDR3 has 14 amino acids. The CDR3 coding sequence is TGTGCCAGCAGCCCACGTTTAGTCTACAATGAGCAGTTCTTC. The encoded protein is CASSPRLVYNEQFF.

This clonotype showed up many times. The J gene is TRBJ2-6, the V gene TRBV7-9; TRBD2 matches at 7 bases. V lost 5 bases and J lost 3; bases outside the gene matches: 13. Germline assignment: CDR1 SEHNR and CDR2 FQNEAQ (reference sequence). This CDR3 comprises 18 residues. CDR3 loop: CASSPRLGGKSGANVLTF. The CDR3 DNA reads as TGTGCCAGCAGCCCTCGACTCGGGGGGAAAAGTGGGGCCAACGTCCTGACTTTC.

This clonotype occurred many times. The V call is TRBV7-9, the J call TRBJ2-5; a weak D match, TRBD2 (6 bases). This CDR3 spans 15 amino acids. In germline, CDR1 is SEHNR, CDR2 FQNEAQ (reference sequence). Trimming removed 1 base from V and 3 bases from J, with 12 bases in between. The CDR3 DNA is TGTGCCAGCAGCTTAGATGCGGGGCGGGAAGAGACCCAGTACTTC. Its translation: CASSLDAGREETQYF.

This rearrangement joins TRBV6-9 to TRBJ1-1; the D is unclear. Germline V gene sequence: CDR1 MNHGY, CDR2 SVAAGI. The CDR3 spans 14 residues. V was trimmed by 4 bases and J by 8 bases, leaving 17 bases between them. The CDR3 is CASSSWLASPEAFF. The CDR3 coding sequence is TGTGCCAGCAGTTCTTGGCTTGCTTCACCGGAAGCTTTCTTT.

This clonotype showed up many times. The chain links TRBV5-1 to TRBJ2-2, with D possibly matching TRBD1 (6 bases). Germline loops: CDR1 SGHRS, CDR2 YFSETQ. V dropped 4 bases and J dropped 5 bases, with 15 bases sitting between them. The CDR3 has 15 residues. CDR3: CASSRDTDRTGELFF. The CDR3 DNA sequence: TGCGCCAGCAGCCGGGACACGGATCGGACCGGGGAGCTGTTTTTT.

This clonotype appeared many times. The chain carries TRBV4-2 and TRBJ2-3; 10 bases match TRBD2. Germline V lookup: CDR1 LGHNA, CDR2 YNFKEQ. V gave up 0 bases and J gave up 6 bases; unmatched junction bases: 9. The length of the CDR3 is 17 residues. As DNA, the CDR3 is TGTGCCAGCAGCCAAGATCCTCTAGCGGGAGTCTCGGATACGCAGTATTTT. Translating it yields CASSQDPLAGVSDTQYF.

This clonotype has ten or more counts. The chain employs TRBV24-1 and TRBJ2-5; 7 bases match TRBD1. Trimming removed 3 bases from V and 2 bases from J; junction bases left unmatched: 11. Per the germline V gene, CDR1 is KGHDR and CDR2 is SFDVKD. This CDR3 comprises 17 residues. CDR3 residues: CATSDTRQGEGQETQYF. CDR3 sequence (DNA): TGTGCCACCAGTGATACTCGACAGGGTGAGGGTCAAGAGACCCAGTACTTC.

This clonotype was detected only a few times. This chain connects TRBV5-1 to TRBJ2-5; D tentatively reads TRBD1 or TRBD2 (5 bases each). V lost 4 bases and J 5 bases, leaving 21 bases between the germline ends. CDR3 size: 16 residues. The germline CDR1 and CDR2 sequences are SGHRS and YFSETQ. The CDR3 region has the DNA TGCGCCAGCAGCCAGCGACCGGGGCCGGAGCAGGAGACCCAGTACTTC. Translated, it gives CASSQRPGPEQETQYF. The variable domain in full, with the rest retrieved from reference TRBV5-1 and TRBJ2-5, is KAGVTQTPRYLIKTRGQQVTLSCSPISGHRSVSWYQQTPGQGLQFLFEYFSETQRNKGNFPGRFSGRQFSNSRSEMNVSTLELGDSALYLCASSQRPGPEQETQYFGPGTRLLVL.

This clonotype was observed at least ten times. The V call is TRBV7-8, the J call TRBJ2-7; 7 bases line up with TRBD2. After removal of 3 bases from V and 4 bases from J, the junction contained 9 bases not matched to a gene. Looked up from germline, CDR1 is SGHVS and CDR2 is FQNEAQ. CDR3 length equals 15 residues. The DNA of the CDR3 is TGTGCCAGCAGCTTCGGGGTCGGGGGGTCATACGAGCAGTACTTC. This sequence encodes CASSFGVGGSYEQYF.

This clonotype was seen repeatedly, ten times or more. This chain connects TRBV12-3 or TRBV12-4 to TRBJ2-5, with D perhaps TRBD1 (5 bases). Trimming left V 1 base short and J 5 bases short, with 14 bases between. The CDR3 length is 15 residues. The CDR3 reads CASSLVWSRDETQYF. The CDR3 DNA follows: TGTGCCAGCAGTTTAGTTTGGAGCAGGGATGAGACCCAGTACTTC.